The clone carrying this TCR beta chain qualifies as medium-sized. Its specificity is unknown. Generated by immunoSEQ multiplex PCR, the TCRdb table keeps only in-frame clones and is missing some. The top ten clones hold roughly 5% of a sample with some 80,000 clones, around nine tenths of them seen once. The record originates from a study of T cell responses to AZD1222 COVID-19 vaccine. Study at large: Pooled samples include second doses given at about 4 or 12 weeks.

From germline, CDR1 is SGHTA and CDR2 FQGNSA. CDR3 length: 13 amino acids. V was shortened by 5 bases and J by 7 bases, with 11 bases between the two germline ends. Findings of the study overall: Repertoires were collected only later (after the peak T cell response had occurred). White British people made up most donors, females outnumbered males, and clonal diversity was possibly underestimated.

This sequence originates from an adult in good health. The J gene is TRBJ1-4, the V gene TRBV7-2; the D is unclear. This specimen was peripheral blood, taken on day 0 of AZD1222 vaccination. Here the CDR3 DNA reads TGTGCCAGCAGCCGGACCTGGGGTGAAAAACTGTTTTTT. Amino acids: CASSRTWGEKLFF.